This is a list of T cell receptor beta chains from one sample in a study of T cell responses to AZD1222 COVID-19 vaccine. This table comes from immunoSEQ multiplex PCR, and its TCRdb copy is limited to in-frame clones, with some not included. The table records some 92,000 clones, approximately 87% of them present only once. Sequenced here: peripheral blood, sampled on day 0 of AZD1222 vaccination. The receptor source for this set is an adult in good health. CDR3s include the opening cysteine and the closing phenylalanine or tryptophan. Fields, in order: V gene, J gene, clone size, D gene, CDR3 protein, CDR3 DNA. The D gene is left open where the match is weak. Where a row states a size, it is once, few, many or the class of an expanded clone; other rows omit it.

v_gene: TRBV19
j_gene: TRBJ2-1
abundance: .
d_gene: TRBD1
CDR3aa: CASSTRQGRRYNEQFF
CDR3nt: TGTGCCAGTAGTACAAGACAGGGTCGGCGATATAATGAGCAGTTCTTC

v_gene: TRBV3-1/TRBV3-2
j_gene: TRBJ1-6
abundance: .
d_gene: .
CDR3aa: CASSHRGVNSPLHF
CDR3nt: TGTGCCAGCAGCCACCGAGGGGTCAATTCACCCCTCCACTTT

v_gene: TRBV30
j_gene: TRBJ1-1
abundance: .
d_gene: .
CDR3aa: CARRGSRWSTEAFF
CDR3nt: TGTGCCCGCCGGGGGAGCAGGTGGAGCACTGAAGCTTTCTTT

v_gene: TRBV24-1
j_gene: TRBJ2-3
abundance: .
d_gene: .
CDR3aa: CATSETGVRGTDTQYF
CDR3nt: TGTGCCACCAGTGAAACGGGCGTACGGGGCACAGATACGCAGTATTTT

v_gene: TRBV6-5
j_gene: TRBJ1-1
abundance: .
d_gene: .
CDR3aa: CASRSPNTEAFF
CDR3nt: TGTGCCAGCAGATCCCCGAACACTGAAGCTTTCTTT

v_gene: TRBV9
j_gene: TRBJ2-3
abundance: .
d_gene: .
CDR3aa: CASSGAGDTQYF
CDR3nt: TGTGCCAGCAGCGGGGCAGGGGATACGCAGTATTTT

v_gene: TRBV19
j_gene: TRBJ2-3
abundance: .
d_gene: .
CDR3aa: CASSPWTDTDTQYF
CDR3nt: TGTGCCAGTAGTCCATGGACAGACACAGATACGCAGTATTTT

v_gene: TRBV6-6
j_gene: TRBJ1-1
abundance: .
d_gene: TRBD1
CDR3aa: CASSYITGGREIEAFF
CDR3nt: TGTGCCAGCAGTTACATAACAGGGGGCCGGGAGATTGAAGCTTTCTTT

v_gene: TRBV12-3/TRBV12-4
j_gene: TRBJ1-2
abundance: .
d_gene: .
CDR3aa: CASSFRNYGYTF
CDR3nt: TGTGCCAGCAGTTTTCGTAACTATGGCTACACCTTC

v_gene: TRBV6-6
j_gene: TRBJ2-7
abundance: .
d_gene: TRBD1
CDR3aa: CASSLGYPGQGSYEQYF
CDR3nt: TGTGCCAGCAGTCTCGGGTATCCGGGACAGGGATCCTACGAGCAGTACTTC

v_gene: TRBV5-1
j_gene: TRBJ2-3
abundance: .
d_gene: TRBD2
CDR3aa: CASSLGAGDSRNTQYF
CDR3nt: TGCGCCAGCAGCTTGGGAGCGGGAGACTCAAGAAATACGCAGTATTTT

v_gene: TRBV5-1
j_gene: TRBJ2-5
abundance: .
d_gene: TRBD2
CDR3aa: CASRLLAGPAETQYF
CDR3nt: TGCGCCAGCAGGTTACTAGCGGGGCCCGCGGAGACCCAGTACTTC

v_gene: TRBV11-2
j_gene: TRBJ2-2
abundance: .
d_gene: .
CDR3aa: CASILSGLAGELFF
CDR3nt: TGTGCCAGCATCCTTTCGGGGTTAGCCGGGGAGCTGTTTTTT

v_gene: TRBV5-1
j_gene: TRBJ1-2
abundance: .
d_gene: TRBD1
CDR3aa: CASSLEDRGLGGYTF
CDR3nt: TGCGCCAGCAGCTTGGAGGACAGGGGGCTAGGTGGCTACACCTTC

v_gene: TRBV12-2
j_gene: TRBJ2-1
abundance: .
d_gene: .
CDR3aa: CASRLKELAGLSSYNEQFF
CDR3nt: TGTGCAAGTCGCTTAAAGGAACTAGCGGGATTGAGCTCCTACAATGAGCAGTTCTTC

v_gene: TRBV3-1/TRBV3-2
j_gene: TRBJ1-1
abundance: .
d_gene: .
CDR3aa: CASSQVLLRGNTEAFF
CDR3nt: TGTGCCAGCAGCCAAGTACTTTTGCGAGGGAACACTGAAGCTTTCTTT

v_gene: TRBV18
j_gene: TRBJ2-2
abundance: .
d_gene: TRBD2
CDR3aa: CASSQTTSGRIGTGELFF
CDR3nt: TGTGCCAGCTCGCAGACGACTAGCGGGAGGATTGGCACCGGGGAGCTGTTTTTT

v_gene: TRBV4-2
j_gene: TRBJ1-2
abundance: once
d_gene: .
CDR3aa: CASSQDQGLGSYGYTF
CDR3nt: TGTGCCAGCAGCCAAGATCAGGGACTGGGGAGCTATGGCTACACCTTC

v_gene: TRBV30
j_gene: TRBJ1-2
abundance: .
d_gene: TRBD1
CDR3aa: CAWKSEGAYGYTF
CDR3nt: TGTGCCTGGAAATCCGAGGGGGCCTATGGCTACACCTTC

v_gene: TRBV30
j_gene: TRBJ2-6
abundance: .
d_gene: TRBD2
CDR3aa: CAWSVEAGGRGANVLTF
CDR3nt: TGTGCCTGGAGTGTTGAAGCGGGAGGACGTGGGGCCAACGTCCTGACTTTC

v_gene: TRBV28
j_gene: TRBJ1-5
abundance: .
d_gene: .
CDR3aa: CASSLLMSPQHF
CDR3nt: TGTGCCAGCAGTTTATTAATGTCTCCCCAGCATTTT

v_gene: TRBV28
j_gene: TRBJ1-2
abundance: .
d_gene: .
CDR3aa: CASSSNYGYTF
CDR3nt: TGTGCCAGCTCTTCTAACTATGGCTACACCTTC

v_gene: TRBV7-8
j_gene: TRBJ2-5
abundance: .
d_gene: TRBD1
CDR3aa: CASSAPRGLKETQYF
CDR3nt: TGTGCCAGCAGCGCCCCGAGGGGGCTCAAGGAGACCCAGTACTTC

v_gene: TRBV2
j_gene: TRBJ1-2
abundance: .
d_gene: TRBD1
CDR3aa: CASTLGGQGIANYGYTF
CDR3nt: TGTGCCAGCACCTTAGGGGGCCAGGGGATCGCTAACTATGGCTACACCTTC

v_gene: TRBV5-1
j_gene: TRBJ1-2
abundance: few
d_gene: TRBD1
CDR3aa: CASSFRPSTGARDFDYGYTF
CDR3nt: TGCGCCAGCAGCTTCCGCCCTTCAACAGGGGCGCGCGATTTTGACTATGGCTACACCTTC

v_gene: TRBV3-1/TRBV3-2
j_gene: TRBJ1-6
abundance: .
d_gene: .
CDR3aa: CASSQLSGKGGSSPLHF
CDR3nt: TGTGCCAGCAGCCAATTGTCGGGGAAAGGAGGTAGTTCACCCCTCCACTTT

v_gene: TRBV30
j_gene: TRBJ2-2
abundance: .
d_gene: TRBD2
CDR3aa: CAWSVLAGGFTGELFF
CDR3nt: TGTGCCTGGAGTGTACTGGCGGGAGGATTCACCGGGGAGCTGTTTTTT

v_gene: TRBV6-5
j_gene: TRBJ1-5
abundance: .
d_gene: TRBD1
CDR3aa: CASSQRRTDRPSQHF
CDR3nt: TGTGCCAGCAGTCAACGGCGGACGGACAGGCCTTCCCAGCATTTT

v_gene: TRBV19
j_gene: TRBJ2-1
abundance: .
d_gene: .
CDR3aa: CASRAVSSYNEQFF
CDR3nt: TGTGCCAGTAGAGCGGTGAGCTCCTACAATGAGCAGTTCTTC

v_gene: TRBV5-1
j_gene: TRBJ2-5
abundance: .
d_gene: .
CDR3aa: CASRETQYF
CDR3nt: TGCGCCAGCAGAGAGACCCAGTACTTC

v_gene: TRBV5-1
j_gene: TRBJ2-2
abundance: .
d_gene: TRBD2
CDR3aa: CASSLTSGRFDGELFF
CDR3nt: TGCGCCAGCAGCTTGACTAGCGGGAGGTTCGACGGGGAGCTGTTTTTT

v_gene: TRBV4-2
j_gene: TRBJ1-1
abundance: .
d_gene: .
CDR3aa: CASSQADKNTEAFF
CDR3nt: TGTGCCAGCAGCCAAGCTGACAAGAACACTGAAGCTTTCTTT

v_gene: TRBV5-1
j_gene: TRBJ2-1
abundance: .
d_gene: TRBD2
CDR3aa: CASSKLAGGGNEQFF
CDR3nt: TGCGCCAGCAGCAAACTAGCGGGAGGAGGCAATGAGCAGTTCTTC

v_gene: TRBV7-2
j_gene: TRBJ2-1
abundance: .
d_gene: .
CDR3aa: CASSSAQDNEQFF
CDR3nt: TGTGCCAGCAGCTCCGCACAAGACAATGAGCAGTTCTTC

v_gene: TRBV27
j_gene: TRBJ2-3
abundance: .
d_gene: TRBD2
CDR3aa: CASSARLAGAADTQYF
CDR3nt: TGTGCCAGCAGTGCTCGACTAGCGGGAGCAGCAGATACGCAGTATTTT

v_gene: TRBV9
j_gene: TRBJ2-6
abundance: .
d_gene: .
CDR3aa: CASSVDSGANVLTF
CDR3nt: TGTGCCAGCAGCGTGGACTCTGGGGCCAACGTCCTGACTTTC

v_gene: TRBV10-3
j_gene: TRBJ1-2
abundance: .
d_gene: .
CDR3aa: CAISERKTNYGYTF
CDR3nt: TGTGCCATCAGTGAAAGGAAGACTAACTATGGCTACACCTTC

v_gene: TRBV6-1
j_gene: TRBJ2-7
abundance: .
d_gene: TRBD2
CDR3aa: CASSDGGSSYEQYF
CDR3nt: TGTGCCAGCAGTGATGGCGGGAGCTCCTACGAGCAGTACTTC

v_gene: TRBV7-9
j_gene: TRBJ2-6
abundance: .
d_gene: .
CDR3aa: CASSLEQGSGANVLTF
CDR3nt: TGTGCCAGCAGCTTAGAACAGGGCTCTGGGGCCAACGTCCTGACTTTC

v_gene: TRBV5-4
j_gene: TRBJ2-1
abundance: few
d_gene: TRBD2
CDR3aa: CASSSLTSGKYNEQFF
CDR3nt: TGTGCCAGCAGCTCCCTGACTAGCGGAAAATACAATGAGCAGTTCTTC

v_gene: TRBV28
j_gene: TRBJ1-2
abundance: .
d_gene: .
CDR3aa: CASKVGVQGPPARVINYGYTF
CDR3nt: TGTGCCAGTAAAGTCGGGGTACAGGGTCCTCCCGCTAGAGTTATTAACTATGGCTACACCTTC

v_gene: TRBV5-6
j_gene: TRBJ1-5
abundance: .
d_gene: TRBD1
CDR3aa: CASSLGARTGFVEPQHF
CDR3nt: TGTGCCAGCAGCTTGGGGGCCAGGACAGGGTTCGTGGAGCCCCAGCATTTT

v_gene: TRBV28
j_gene: TRBJ2-1
abundance: .
d_gene: TRBD2
CDR3aa: CATTKILLAGGRYEQFF
CDR3nt: TGTGCCACCACAAAGATATTACTAGCGGGAGGGCGTTATGAGCAGTTCTTC

v_gene: TRBV9
j_gene: TRBJ1-2
abundance: .
d_gene: .
CDR3aa: CASTGSVQYGYTF
CDR3nt: TGTGCCAGCACAGGCTCGGTACAATATGGCTACACCTTC

v_gene: TRBV10-3
j_gene: TRBJ2-7
abundance: .
d_gene: TRBD2
CDR3aa: CAMRLAPNREQYF
CDR3nt: TGTGCCATGCGACTAGCACCCAATCGCGAGCAGTACTTC

v_gene: TRBV28
j_gene: TRBJ2-4
abundance: .
d_gene: .
CDR3aa: CASSRETNIQYF
CDR3nt: TGTGCCAGCAGCCGGGAGACAAACATTCAGTACTTC

v_gene: TRBV7-3
j_gene: TRBJ2-2
abundance: .
d_gene: .
CDR3aa: CASSLMGRATAGELFF
CDR3nt: TGTGCCAGCAGCTTAATGGGCAGGGCTACCGCCGGGGAGCTGTTTTTT

v_gene: TRBV12-3/TRBV12-4
j_gene: TRBJ2-7
abundance: .
d_gene: .
CDR3aa: CASSFGRDSEQYF
CDR3nt: TGTGCCAGCAGTTTCGGCAGGGACTCCGAGCAGTACTTC

v_gene: TRBV5-1
j_gene: TRBJ2-1
abundance: .
d_gene: .
CDR3aa: CASNRLALGAGRSYNEQFF
CDR3nt: TGCGCCAGCAACAGGTTAGCCCTAGGGGCGGGCCGCTCCTACAATGAGCAGTTCTTC

v_gene: TRBV2
j_gene: TRBJ1-2
abundance: .
d_gene: .
CDR3aa: CASSETVWPAGYGYTF
CDR3nt: TGTGCCAGCAGTGAAACGGTGTGGCCCGCCGGCTATGGCTACACCTTC

v_gene: TRBV6-5
j_gene: TRBJ2-1
abundance: .
d_gene: .
CDR3aa: CASSYSGTQRNEQFF
CDR3nt: TGTGCCAGCAGTTACTCCGGGACCCAAAGGAATGAGCAGTTCTTC

v_gene: TRBV7-8
j_gene: TRBJ1-5
abundance: .
d_gene: .
CDR3aa: CASSPPPRGLDQPQHF
CDR3nt: TGTGCCAGCAGCCCACCTCCCCGGGGGCTAGATCAGCCCCAGCATTTT

v_gene: TRBV28
j_gene: TRBJ2-2
abundance: .
d_gene: TRBD1
CDR3aa: CASRGQGATGELFF
CDR3nt: TGTGCCAGCAGAGGACAGGGGGCGACCGGGGAGCTGTTTTTT

v_gene: TRBV15
j_gene: TRBJ2-7
abundance: .
d_gene: TRBD1
CDR3aa: CATSGWDRGAYEQYF
CDR3nt: TGTGCCACCAGCGGCTGGGACAGGGGTGCCTACGAGCAGTACTTC

v_gene: TRBV5-1
j_gene: TRBJ2-1
abundance: .
d_gene: .
CDR3aa: CASSYDNEQFF
CDR3nt: TGCGCCAGCAGCTACGACAATGAGCAGTTCTTC